This T cell receptor (beta chain) emerged from a study of blood T cell repertoires in COVID-19. Germline CDR1 and CDR2: LGHDT and YNNKEL (reference sequence). The ends lost 6 bases at V and 3 bases at J; junction bases unmatched: 9. The length of the CDR3 is 15 residues. Only in-frame clones appear in the TCRdb table, and some are missing; sequencing was by immunoSEQ multiplex PCR. Among 190,000 or so clones listed, about 86% were seen once. This TCR was sampled from a man aged 35 to 55 who had recovered from COVID-19. The chain recombines TRBV3-1 (or the pseudogene TRBV3-2) with TRBJ2-7; 9 nucleotides line up with TRBD1. Source material: PBMCs or T cells enriched from blood (not recorded which). The CDR3 loop reads CASRRAGTGYYEQYF. CDR3 in DNA: TGTGCCAGCAGGCGCGCCGGGACAGGGTACTACGAGCAGTACTTC.